The present T cell receptor (beta chain) was sequenced within a study of cytomegalovirus exposure and HLA in healthy donors. Looking at the study overall: The same platform used for the 666 first-cohort repertoires was also used for the 100 to 150 validation repertoires, as a later analysis reported.

This CDR3 comprises 16 residues. Trimming took 5 bases from V and 5 from J; bases not matched to a gene: 9. CDR1 is LNHDA, CDR2 SQIVND, per germline (reference sequence). Some clones are missing from TCRdb's copy, which holds only in-frame ones; the method was immunoSEQ multiplex PCR. This sample has under 200,000 clones, with about 95% found just once. Overall study results and limits: There were some 150 TCR beta chains listed as cytomegalovirus-associated. Reports described diagnosis of cytomegalovirus status by the classifier as highly specific and sensitive.

This clone was seen only once. The target antigen is unknown. Donors came from a validation cohort of fewer than 150 subjects, distinct from the first 666-subject cohort. The TCR was taken from a woman between 18 and 30 years old in good health and CMV-seronegative. Specimen: PBMCs. V and J are TRBV19 and TRBJ1-4; 9 nucleotides match TRBD1. The DNA of the CDR3 is TGTGCCAGTAGTTTTGGACAGGGGAGTGTAAATGAAAAACTGTTTTTT. Amino acids: CASSFGQGSVNEKLFF.